This TCR beta chain appears in the sequencing data of a study of cytomegalovirus exposure and HLA in healthy donors. The study, taken as a whole, reports: The study recorded 150 to 200 TCR beta chains that were cytomegalovirus-associated. Reports described diagnosis of cytomegalovirus status by the classifier as highly specific and sensitive.

Some clones are missing from TCRdb's copy, which holds only in-frame ones; the method was immunoSEQ multiplex PCR. The table lists over 120,000 clones, over 80% of them singletons. Trimming left V 5 bases short and J 3 bases short, with 10 bases between. The V gene's germline CDR1 is MNHNS and CDR2 SASEGT. This CDR3 is built from 13 residues. Turning to this clone: Its target is unknown.

The receptor was derived from a woman in her 30s in good health and CMV-seropositive. The sample comprised PBMCs. V is TRBV6-1 and J is TRBJ1-1; no reliable D call. In nucleotides, the CDR3 is TGTGCCAGCAGTACTATAAAAGACACTGAAGCTTTCTTT. This encodes CASSTIKDTEAFF.